This T cell receptor (beta chain) appears in the sequencing data of a study of human T cells and chemical hapten exposure. Whole blood, unfractionated, served as the material for total RNA extraction. In the authors' workflow: TCRs per sample had a median of approximately 88,000 and ranged from roughly 23,224 to 700,000. TCRdb reprocessed the 5' RACE reads with MiXCR, giving one entry per CDR3 protein. The V and J calls, along with clone size, are taken from TCRdb and not from the paper's own processing. The sample has 81,000 or so distinct CDR3 sequences; under 10% are singletons. This clonotype appeared many times. This CDR3 spans 14 amino acids. The germline CDR1 and CDR2 sequences are MNHEY and SMNVEV (reference sequence). V trimming: 7 bases; J trimming: 4 bases; junction bases outside the gene matches: 5.

The sequence was obtained from a male donor in good health. This chain uses TRBV27 with TRBJ2-7; 12 bases align to TRBD2. CDR3 DNA: TGTGCCAGCAATCTAGCGGGAGGGCCGTACGAGCAGTACTTC. The encoded protein is CASNLAGGPYEQYF.